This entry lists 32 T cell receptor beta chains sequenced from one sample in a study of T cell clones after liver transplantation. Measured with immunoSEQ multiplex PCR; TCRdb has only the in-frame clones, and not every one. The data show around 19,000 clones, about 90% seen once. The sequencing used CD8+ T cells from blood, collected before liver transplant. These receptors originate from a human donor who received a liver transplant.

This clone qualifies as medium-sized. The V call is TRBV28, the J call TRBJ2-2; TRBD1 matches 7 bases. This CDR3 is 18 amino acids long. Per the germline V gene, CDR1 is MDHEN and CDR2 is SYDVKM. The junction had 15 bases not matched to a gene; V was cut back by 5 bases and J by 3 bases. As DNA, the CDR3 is TGTGCCAGCAGTCCACTCACAGGACAGGACTTCTACACCGGGGAGCTGTTTTTT. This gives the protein CASSPLTGQDFYTGELFF.

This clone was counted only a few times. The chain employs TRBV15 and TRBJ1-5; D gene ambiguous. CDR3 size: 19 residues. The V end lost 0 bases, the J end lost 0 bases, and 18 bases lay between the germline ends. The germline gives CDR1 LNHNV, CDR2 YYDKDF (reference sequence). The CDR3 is CATSRDPGTLSFSNQPQHF. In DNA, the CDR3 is TGTGCCACCAGCAGAGATCCGGGCACACTTTCTTTTAGCAATCAGCCCCAGCATTTT. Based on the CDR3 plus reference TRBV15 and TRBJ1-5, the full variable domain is DAMVIQNPRYQVTQFGKPVTLSCSQTLNHNVMYWYQQKSSQAPKLLFHYYDKDFNNEADTPDNFQSRRPNTSFCFLDIRSPGLGDTAMYLCATSRDPGTLSFSNQPQHFGDGTRLSIL.

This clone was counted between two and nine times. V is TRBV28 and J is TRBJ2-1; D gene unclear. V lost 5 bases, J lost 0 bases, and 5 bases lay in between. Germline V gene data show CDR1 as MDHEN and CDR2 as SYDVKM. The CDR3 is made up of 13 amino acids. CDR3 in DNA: TGTGCCAGCAGTGCCAACTCCTACAATGAGCAGTTCTTC. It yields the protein CASSANSYNEQFF.

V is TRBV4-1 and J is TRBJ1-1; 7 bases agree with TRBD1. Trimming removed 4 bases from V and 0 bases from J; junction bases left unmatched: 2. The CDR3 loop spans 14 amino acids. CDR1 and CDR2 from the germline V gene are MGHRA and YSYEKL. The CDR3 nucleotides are TGCGCCAGCAGCCCCGGGACAGTGAACACTGAAGCTTTCTTT. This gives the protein CASSPGTVNTEAFF.

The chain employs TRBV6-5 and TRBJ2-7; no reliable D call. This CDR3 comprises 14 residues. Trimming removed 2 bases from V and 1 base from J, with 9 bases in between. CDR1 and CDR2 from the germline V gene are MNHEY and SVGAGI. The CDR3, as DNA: TGTGCCAGCAGTTACGGAGATTTGTCCTACGAGCAGTACTTC. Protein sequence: CASSYGDLSYEQYF.

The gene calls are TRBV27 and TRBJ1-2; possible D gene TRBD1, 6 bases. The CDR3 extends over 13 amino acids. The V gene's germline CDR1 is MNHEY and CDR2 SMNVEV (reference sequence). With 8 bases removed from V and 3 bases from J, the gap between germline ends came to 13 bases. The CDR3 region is CASGTSGDYGYTF. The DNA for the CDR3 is TGTGCCAGCGGGACTTCAGGGGACTATGGCTACACCTTC.

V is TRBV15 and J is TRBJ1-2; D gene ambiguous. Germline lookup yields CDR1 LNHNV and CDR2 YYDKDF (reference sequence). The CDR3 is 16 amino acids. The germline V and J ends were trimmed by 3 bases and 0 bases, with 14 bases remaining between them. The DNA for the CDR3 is TGTGCCACCAGCAGGGAAGGAAGGTTAGCTAACTATGGCTACACCTTC. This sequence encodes CATSREGRLANYGYTF.

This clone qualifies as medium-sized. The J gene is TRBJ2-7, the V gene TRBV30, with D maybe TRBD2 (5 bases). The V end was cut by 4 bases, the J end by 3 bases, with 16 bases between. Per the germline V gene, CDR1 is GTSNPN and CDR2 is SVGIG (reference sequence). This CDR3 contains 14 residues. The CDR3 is CAWNMVARNYEQYF. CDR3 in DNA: TGTGCCTGGAATATGGTAGCGCGAAACTACGAGCAGTACTTC.

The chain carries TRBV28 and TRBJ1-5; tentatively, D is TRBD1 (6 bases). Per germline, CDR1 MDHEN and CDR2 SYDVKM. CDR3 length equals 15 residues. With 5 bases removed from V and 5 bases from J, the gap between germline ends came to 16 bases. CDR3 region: CASSEDTGYYQPQHF. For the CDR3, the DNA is TGTGCCAGCAGTGAAGATACAGGGTACTATCAGCCCCAGCATTTT.

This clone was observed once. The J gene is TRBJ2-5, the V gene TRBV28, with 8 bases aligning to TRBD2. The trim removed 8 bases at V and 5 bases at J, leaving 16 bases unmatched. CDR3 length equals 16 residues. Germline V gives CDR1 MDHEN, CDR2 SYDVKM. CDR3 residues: CASHSILAGLVETQYF. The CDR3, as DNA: TGTGCCAGCCACTCAATTCTAGCGGGTTTGGTGGAGACCCAGTACTTC. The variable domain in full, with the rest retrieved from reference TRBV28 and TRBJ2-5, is DVKVTQSSRYLVKRTGEKVFLECVQDMDHENMFWYRQDPGLGLRLIYFSYDVKMKEKGDIPEGYSVSREKKERFSLILESASTNQTSMYLCASHSILAGLVETQYFGPGTRLLVL.

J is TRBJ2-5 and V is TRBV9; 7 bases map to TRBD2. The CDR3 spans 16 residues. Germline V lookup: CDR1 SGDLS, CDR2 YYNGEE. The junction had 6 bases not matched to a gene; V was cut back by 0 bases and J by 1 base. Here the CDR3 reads CASSVGETSAQETQYF. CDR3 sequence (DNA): TGTGCCAGCAGCGTAGGAGAAACTAGCGCCCAAGAGACCCAGTACTTC.

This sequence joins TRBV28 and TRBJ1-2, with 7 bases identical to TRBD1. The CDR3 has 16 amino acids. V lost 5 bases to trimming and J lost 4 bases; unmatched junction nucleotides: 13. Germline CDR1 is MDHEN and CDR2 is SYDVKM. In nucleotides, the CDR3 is TGTGCCAGCAGTGTGTGGGCTTCGAGGGGGCCCTATGGCTACACCTTC. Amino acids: CASSVWASRGPYGYTF.

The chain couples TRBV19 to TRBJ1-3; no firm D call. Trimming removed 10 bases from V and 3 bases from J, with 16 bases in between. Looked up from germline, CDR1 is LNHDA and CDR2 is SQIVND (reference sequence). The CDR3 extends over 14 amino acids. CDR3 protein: CATADSPGGNTIYF. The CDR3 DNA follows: TGTGCCACTGCGGACTCCCCGGGTGGAAACACCATATATTTT.

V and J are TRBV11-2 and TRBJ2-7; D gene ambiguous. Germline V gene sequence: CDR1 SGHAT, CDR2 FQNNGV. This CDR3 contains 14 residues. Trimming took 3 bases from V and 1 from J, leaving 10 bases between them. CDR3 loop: CASSFVAGSYEQYF. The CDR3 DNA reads TGTGCCAGCAGCTTCGTAGCCGGATCCTACGAGCAGTACTTC.

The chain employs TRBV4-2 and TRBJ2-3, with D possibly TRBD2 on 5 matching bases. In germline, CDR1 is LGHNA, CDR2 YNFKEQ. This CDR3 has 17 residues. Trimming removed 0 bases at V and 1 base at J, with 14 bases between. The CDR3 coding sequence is TGTGCCAGCAGCCAAGAGATGGCTAGCTATGGCACAGATACGCAGTATTTT. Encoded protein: CASSQEMASYGTDTQYF.

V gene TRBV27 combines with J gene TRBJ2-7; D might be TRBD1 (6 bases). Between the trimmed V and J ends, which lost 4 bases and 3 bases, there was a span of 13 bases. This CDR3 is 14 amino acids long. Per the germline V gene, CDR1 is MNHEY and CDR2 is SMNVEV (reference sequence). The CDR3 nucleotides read TGTGCCAGCAGTTCACAGGGCGAGGGCTACGAGCAGTACTTC. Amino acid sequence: CASSSQGEGYEQYF.

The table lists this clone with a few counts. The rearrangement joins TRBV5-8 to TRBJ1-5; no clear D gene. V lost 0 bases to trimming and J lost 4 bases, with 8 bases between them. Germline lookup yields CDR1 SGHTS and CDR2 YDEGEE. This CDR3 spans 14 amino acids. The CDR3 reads CASSLAIGNQPQHF. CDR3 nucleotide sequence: TGTGCCAGCAGCTTGGCCATCGGGAATCAGCCCCAGCATTTT.

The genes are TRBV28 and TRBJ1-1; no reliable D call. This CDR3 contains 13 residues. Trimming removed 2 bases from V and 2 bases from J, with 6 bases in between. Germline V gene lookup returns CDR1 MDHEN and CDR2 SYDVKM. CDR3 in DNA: TGTGCCAGCAGTTTAATGAAAAACACTGAAGCTTTCTTT. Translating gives CASSLMKNTEAFF. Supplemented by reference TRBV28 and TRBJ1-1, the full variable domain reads DVKVTQSSRYLVKRTGEKVFLECVQDMDHENMFWYRQDPGLGLRLIYFSYDVKMKEKGDIPEGYSVSREKKERFSLILESASTNQTSMYLCASSLMKNTEAFFGQGTRLTVV.

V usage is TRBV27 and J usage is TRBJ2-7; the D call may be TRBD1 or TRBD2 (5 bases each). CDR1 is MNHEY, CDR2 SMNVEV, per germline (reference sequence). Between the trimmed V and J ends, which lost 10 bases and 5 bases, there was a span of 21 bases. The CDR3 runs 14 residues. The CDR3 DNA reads TGTGCCACGTGGGGGTTCCCCCTGGTAGACGAGCAGTACTTC. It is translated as CATWGFPLVDEQYF.

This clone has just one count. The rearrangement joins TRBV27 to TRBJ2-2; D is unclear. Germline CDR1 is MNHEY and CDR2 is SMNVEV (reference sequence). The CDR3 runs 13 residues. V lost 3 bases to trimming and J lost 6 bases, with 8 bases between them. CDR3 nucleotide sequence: TGTGCCAGCAGTTTTGGAAGGGCCGGGGAGCTGTTTTTT. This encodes CASSFGRAGELFF.

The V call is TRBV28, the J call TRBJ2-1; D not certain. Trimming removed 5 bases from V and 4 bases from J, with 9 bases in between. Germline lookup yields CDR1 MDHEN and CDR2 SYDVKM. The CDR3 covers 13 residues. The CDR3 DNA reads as TGTGCCAGCAGTCCGGCGACATACAATGAGCAGTTCTTC. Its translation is CASSPATYNEQFF.

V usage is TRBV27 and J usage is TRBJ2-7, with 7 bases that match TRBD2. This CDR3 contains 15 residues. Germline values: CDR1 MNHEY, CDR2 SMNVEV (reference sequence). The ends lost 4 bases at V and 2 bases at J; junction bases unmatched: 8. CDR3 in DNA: TGTGCCAGCAGTTCCCCTGGGGGGAGGGCCTACGAGCAGTACTTC. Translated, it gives CASSSPGGRAYEQYF.

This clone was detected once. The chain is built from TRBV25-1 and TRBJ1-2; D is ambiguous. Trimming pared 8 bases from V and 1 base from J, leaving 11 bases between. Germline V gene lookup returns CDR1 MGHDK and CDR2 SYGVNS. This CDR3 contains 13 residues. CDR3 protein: CASAAGNNYGYTF. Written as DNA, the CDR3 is TGTGCCAGCGCAGCGGGTAATAACTATGGCTACACCTTC.

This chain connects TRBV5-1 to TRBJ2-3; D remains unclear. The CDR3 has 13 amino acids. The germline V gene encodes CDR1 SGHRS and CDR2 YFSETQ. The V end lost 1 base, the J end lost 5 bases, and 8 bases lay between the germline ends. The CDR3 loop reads CASSLIEEDTQYF. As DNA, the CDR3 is TGCGCCAGCAGCTTGATAGAAGAAGATACGCAGTATTTT. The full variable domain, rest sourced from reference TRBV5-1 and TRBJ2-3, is KAGVTQTPRYLIKTRGQQVTLSCSPISGHRSVSWYQQTPGQGLQFLFEYFSETQRNKGNFPGRFSGRQFSNSRSEMNVSTLELGDSALYLCASSLIEEDTQYFGPGTRLTVL.

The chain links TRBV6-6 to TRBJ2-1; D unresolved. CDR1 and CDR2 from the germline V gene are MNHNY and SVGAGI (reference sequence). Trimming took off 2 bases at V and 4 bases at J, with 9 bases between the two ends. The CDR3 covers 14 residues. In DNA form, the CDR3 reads TGTGCCAGCAGTTACAGCGAGAGATACAATGAGCAGTTCTTC. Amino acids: CASSYSERYNEQFF.

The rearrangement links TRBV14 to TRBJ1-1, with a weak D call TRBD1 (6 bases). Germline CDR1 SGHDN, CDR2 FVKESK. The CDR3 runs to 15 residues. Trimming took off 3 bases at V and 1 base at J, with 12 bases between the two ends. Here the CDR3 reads CASSHYRETNTEAFF. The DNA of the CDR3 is TGTGCCAGCAGCCACTACAGGGAAACGAACACTGAAGCTTTCTTT. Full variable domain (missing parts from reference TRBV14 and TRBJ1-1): EAGVTQFPSHSVIEKGQTVTLRCDPISGHDNLYWYRRVMGKEIKFLLHFVKESKQDESGMPNNRFLAERTGGTYSTLKVQPAELEDSGVYFCASSHYRETNTEAFFGQGTRLTVV.

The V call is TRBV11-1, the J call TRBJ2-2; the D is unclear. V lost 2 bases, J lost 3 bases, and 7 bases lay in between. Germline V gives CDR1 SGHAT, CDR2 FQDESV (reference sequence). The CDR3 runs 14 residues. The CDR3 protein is CASSLYKYTGELFF. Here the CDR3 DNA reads TGTGCCAGCAGCTTATACAAATACACCGGGGAGCTGTTTTTT.

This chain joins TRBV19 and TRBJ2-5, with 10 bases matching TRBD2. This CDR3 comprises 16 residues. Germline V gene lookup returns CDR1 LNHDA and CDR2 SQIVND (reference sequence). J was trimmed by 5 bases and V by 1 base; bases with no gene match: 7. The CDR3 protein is CASSIGAGGPLETQYF. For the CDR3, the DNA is TGTGCCAGTAGTATAGGAGCGGGAGGGCCCCTGGAGACCCAGTACTTC.

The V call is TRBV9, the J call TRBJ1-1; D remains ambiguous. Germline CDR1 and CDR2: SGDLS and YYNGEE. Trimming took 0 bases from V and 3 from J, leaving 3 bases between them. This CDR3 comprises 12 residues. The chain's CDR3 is CASSVVDTEAFF. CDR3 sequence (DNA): TGTGCCAGCAGCGTAGTCGACACTGAAGCTTTCTTT.

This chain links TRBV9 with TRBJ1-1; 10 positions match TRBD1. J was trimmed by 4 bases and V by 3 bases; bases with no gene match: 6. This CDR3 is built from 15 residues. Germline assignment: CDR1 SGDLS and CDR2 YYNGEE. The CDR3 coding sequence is TGTGCCAGCAGCGACGACAGGGGGCAGGGCACTGAAGCTTTCTTT. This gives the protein CASSDDRGQGTEAFF.

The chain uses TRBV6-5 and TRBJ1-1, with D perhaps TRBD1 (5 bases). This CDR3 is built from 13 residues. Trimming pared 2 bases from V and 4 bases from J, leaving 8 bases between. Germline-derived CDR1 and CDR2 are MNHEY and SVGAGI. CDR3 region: CASSYKGRTEAFF. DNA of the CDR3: TGTGCCAGCAGTTACAAGGGGCGCACTGAAGCTTTCTTT.

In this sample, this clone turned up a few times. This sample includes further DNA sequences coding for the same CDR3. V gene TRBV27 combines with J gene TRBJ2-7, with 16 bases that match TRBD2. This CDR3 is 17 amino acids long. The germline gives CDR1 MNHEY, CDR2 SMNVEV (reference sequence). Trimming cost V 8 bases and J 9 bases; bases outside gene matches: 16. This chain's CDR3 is CASGRGLAGGGHWGQYF. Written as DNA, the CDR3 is TGTGCCAGCGGTCGGGGACTAGCGGGAGGGGGCCATTGGGGGCAGTACTTC.